The source of this T cell receptor (beta chain) is a study of neurological immune-mediated disorders. The sample's time point: longitudinal time-point 2. Unsorted libraries came from 2 million PBMCs stored at -80 °C. The CDR3 length is 13 residues. Germline trimming cut 2 bases from V and 8 bases from J; bases unmatched to any gene: 5. Germline V CDR1 and CDR2: SEHNR, FQNEAQ (reference sequence). This clonotype was counted at least ten times. With 10-nucleotide random UMIs, 5'RACE was used to make the cDNA. TCRdb re-analysed the 5' RACE reads in MiXCR, keeping a single row per CDR3 protein. The table includes roughly 98,000 distinct CDR3 sequences, over 10% detected once.

Material for sequencing was PBMCs. The chain combines TRBV7-9 with TRBJ2-7; 8 nucleotides agree with TRBD1. This clonotype was sampled from a female donor with HTLV-1-associated myelopathy (HAM/TSP). In DNA form, the CDR3 reads TGTGCCAGCAGCTTATCGGGGGACAGGAAGCAGTACTTC. This sequence encodes CASSLSGDRKQYF. Filled out from reference TRBV7-9 and TRBJ2-7, the complete variable domain reads DTGVSQNPRHKITKRGQNVTFRCDPISEHNRLYWYRQTLGQGPEFLTYFQNEAQLEKSRLLSDRFSAERPKGSFSTLEIQRTEQGDSAMYLCASSLSGDRKQYFGPGTRLTVT.